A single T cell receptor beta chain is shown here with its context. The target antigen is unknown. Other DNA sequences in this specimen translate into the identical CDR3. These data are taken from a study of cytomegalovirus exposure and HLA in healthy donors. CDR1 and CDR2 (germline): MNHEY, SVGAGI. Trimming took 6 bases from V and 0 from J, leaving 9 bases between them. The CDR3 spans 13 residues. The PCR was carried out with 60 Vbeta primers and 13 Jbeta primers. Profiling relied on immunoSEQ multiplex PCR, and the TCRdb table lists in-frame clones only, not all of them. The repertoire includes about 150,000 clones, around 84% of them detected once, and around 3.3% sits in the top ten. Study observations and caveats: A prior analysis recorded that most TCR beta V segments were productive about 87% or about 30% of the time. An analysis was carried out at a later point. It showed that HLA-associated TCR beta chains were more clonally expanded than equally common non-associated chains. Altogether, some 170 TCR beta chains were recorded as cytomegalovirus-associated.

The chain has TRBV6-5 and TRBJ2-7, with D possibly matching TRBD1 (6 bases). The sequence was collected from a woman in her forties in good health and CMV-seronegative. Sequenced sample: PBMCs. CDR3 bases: TGTGCCAGCAGACACAGGGACTCCTACGAGCAGTACTTC. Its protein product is CASRHRDSYEQYF.